The TCR beta chain described here comes from a study of CD8+ T cells in alopecia areata. On this clone itself: Antigen: not known.

Extracted RNA was reverse transcribed, and the resulting cDNA served as sequencing template. Generated by immunoSEQ multiplex PCR, the TCRdb table keeps only in-frame clones and is missing some. The table has approximately 300,000 clones, more than 45% seen once; the top ten hold approximately 1.8%. The germline V gene has CDR1 MGHDK and CDR2 SYGVNS. The CDR3 covers 15 residues. Deletions cut 9 bases from V and 5 bases from J, with 22 bases between. Treatment of the sample: oral pan-JAK inhibitor, 5-10 mg twice daily. Collection of lesional scalp punch biopsies and peripheral blood was performed in alopecia areata patients. General study results and limits: Tofacitinib produced a significant decrease in scalp clonality and in expanded CD8+ clones among the top 100. Relative to normal scalp, lesional scalp, especially alopecia totalis/universalis, showed higher clonality. Sequencing of scalp tissue also captures the resident alphabeta T cells of normal skin.

This sequence joins TRBV25-1 and TRBJ1-2; D is unresolved. The TCR was taken from a human donor with alopecia areata. The sequencing here drew on CD4+ T cells sorted from blood, taken at week 24, from a patient treated with tofacitinib. The CDR3 is CASSPVRQDLYGYTF. For the CDR3, the DNA is TGTGCCAGTAGTCCAGTAAGGCAGGATCTTTATGGCTACACCTTC.